One T cell receptor beta chain is described in this entry. What it binds is unknown. These data come from a study of graft-versus-host responses after intestinal transplantation. Whole-study context: As for transplant type, recipients had multivisceral, liver-intestinal, or isolated intestinal grafts. Study results and caveats: Clonal ratios of graft-versus-host to host-versus-graft in allografts were high for patients exhibiting graft-donor T cell macrochimerism.

Germline CDR1 reads MNHEY; CDR2 reads SMNVEV (reference sequence). Trimming removed 5 bases from V and 4 bases from J, with 6 bases in between. The CDR3 is made up of 11 amino acids. Sequencing used immunoSEQ multiplex PCR; TCRdb keeps in-frame clones, though not all of them. Here the sample spans about 54,000 clones, about 90% being singletons. The J gene is TRBJ2-7, the V gene TRBV27, with D possibly TRBD2 on 5 matching bases. This material consisted of PBMCs, taken 650 to 670 days after intestinal transplant. This clonotype was obtained from a human patient who received an intestinal transplant, so some T cells may come from the graft donor. The CDR3 DNA is TGTGCCAGCAGTAGAGGGTACGAGCAGTACTTC. Amino acids: CASSRGYEQYF.